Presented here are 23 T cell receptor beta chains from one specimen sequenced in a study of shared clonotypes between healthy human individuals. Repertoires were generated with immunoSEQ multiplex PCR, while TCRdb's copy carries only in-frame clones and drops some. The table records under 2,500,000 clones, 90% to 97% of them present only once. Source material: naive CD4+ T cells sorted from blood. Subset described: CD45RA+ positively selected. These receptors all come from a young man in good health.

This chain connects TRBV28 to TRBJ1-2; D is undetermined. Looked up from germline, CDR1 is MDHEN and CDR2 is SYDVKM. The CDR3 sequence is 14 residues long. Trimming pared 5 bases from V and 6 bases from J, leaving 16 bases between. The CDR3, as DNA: TGTGCCAGCAGTCAACCTCCGGAGGTTCATGGCTACACCTTC. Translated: CASSQPPEVHGYTF.

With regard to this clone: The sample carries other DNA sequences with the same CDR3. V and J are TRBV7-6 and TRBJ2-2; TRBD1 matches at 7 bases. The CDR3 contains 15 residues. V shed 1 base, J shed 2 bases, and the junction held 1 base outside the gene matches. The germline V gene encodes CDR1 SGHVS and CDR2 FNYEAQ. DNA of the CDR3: TGTGCCAGCAGCTTAGGACAGGGTAACACCGGGGAGCTGTTTTTT. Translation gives CASSLGQGNTGELFF.

DNA of the CDR3: TGTGCCAGCAGCCCCAGGGGGTCACCCTATGGCTACACCTTC. It is translated as CASSPRGSPYGYTF. This chain connects TRBV2 to TRBJ1-2; 7 bases match TRBD1. Trimming removed 6 bases from V and 4 bases from J; junction bases left unmatched: 8. The CDR3 has 14 residues. CDR1 and CDR2 from the germline V gene are SNHLY and FYNNEI.

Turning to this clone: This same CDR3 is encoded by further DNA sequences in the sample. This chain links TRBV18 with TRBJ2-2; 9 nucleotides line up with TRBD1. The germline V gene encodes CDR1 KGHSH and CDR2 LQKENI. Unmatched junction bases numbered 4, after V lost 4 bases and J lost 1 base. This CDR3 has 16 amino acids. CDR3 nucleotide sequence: TGTGCCAGCTCACGTCCGGGACAGGGGAACACCGGGGAGCTGTTTTTT. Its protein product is CASSRPGQGNTGELFF.

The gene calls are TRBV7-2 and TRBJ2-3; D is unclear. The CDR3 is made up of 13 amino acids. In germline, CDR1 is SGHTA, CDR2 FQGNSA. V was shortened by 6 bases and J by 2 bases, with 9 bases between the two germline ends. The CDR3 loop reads CASSSLFTDTQYF. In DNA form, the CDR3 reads TGTGCCAGCAGTTCGTTATTCACAGATACGCAGTATTTT. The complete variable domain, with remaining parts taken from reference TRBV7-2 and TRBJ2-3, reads GAGVSQSPSNKVTEKGKDVELRCDPISGHTALYWYRQSLGQGLEFLIYFQGNSAPDKSGLPSDRFSAERTGGSVSTLTIQRTQQEDSAVYLCASSSLFTDTQYFGPGTRLTVL.

CDR3: CASSLTGLAGETQYF. The CDR3 DNA is TGTGCCAGCAGCTTAACCGGACTAGCGGGAGAGACCCAGTACTTC. The V and J genes are TRBV7-6 and TRBJ2-5, with TRBD2 identical over 11 bases. The ends lost 2 bases at V and 4 bases at J; junction bases unmatched: 3. The germline CDR1 and CDR2 sequences are SGHVS and FNYEAQ. This CDR3 region has 15 residues.

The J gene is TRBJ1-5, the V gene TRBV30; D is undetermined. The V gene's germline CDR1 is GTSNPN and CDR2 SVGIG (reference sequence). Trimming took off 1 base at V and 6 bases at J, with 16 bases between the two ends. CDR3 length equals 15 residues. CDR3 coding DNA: TGTGCCTGGAGTGAAGGACTCCGGGAGGGTCAGCCCCAGCATTTT. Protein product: CAWSEGLREGQPQHF.

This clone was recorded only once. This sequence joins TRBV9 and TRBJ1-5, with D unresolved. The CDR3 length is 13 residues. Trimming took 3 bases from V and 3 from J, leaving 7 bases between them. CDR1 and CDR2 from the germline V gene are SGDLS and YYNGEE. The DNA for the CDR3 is TGTGCCAGCAGCGAGGGCGACAATCAGCCCCAGCATTTT. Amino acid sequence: CASSEGDNQPQHF.

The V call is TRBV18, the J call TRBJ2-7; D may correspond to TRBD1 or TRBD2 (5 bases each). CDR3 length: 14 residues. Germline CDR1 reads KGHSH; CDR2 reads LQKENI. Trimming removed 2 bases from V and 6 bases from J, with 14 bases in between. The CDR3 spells CASSPGTEIGEQYF. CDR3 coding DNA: TGTGCCAGCTCACCAGGGACCGAGATCGGCGAGCAGTACTTC.

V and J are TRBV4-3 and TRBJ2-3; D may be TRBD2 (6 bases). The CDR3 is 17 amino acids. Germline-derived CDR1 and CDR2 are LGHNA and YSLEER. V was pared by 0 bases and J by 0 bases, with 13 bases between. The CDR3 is CASSQDKSGTSTDTQYF. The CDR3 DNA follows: TGCGCCAGCAGCCAAGATAAATCAGGGACTAGCACAGATACGCAGTATTTT.

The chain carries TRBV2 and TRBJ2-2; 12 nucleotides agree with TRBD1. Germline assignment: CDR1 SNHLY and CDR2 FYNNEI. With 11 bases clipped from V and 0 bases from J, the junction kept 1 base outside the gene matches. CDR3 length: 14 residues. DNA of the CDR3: TGTGCCGGGACAGGGGGCTCGAACACCGGGGAGCTGTTTTTT. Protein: CAGTGGSNTGELFF.

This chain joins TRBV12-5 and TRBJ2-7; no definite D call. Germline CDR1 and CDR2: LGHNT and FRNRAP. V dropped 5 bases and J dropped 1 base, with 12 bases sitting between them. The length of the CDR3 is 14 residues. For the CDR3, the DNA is TGTGCTAGTGGTCCCTCGGGCGGTTCCTACGAGCAGTACTTC. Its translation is CASGPSGGSYEQYF.

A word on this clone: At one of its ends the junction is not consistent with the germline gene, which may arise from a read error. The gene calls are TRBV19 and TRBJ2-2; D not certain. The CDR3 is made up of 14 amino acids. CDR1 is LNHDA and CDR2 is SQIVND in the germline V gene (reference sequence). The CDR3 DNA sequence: TGTGCCAGTAGTATTACCCAGAACGCCGGGGAGCTGTTTTTT. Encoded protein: CASSITQNAGELFF.

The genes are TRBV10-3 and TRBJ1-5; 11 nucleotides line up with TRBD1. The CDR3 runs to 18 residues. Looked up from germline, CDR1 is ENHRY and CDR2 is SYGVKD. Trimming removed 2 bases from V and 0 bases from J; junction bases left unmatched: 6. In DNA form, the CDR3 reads TGTGCCATCAGTGAGGGGTGGACAGGGGGCATTAGCAATCAGCCCCAGCATTTT. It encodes CAISEGWTGGISNQPQHF.

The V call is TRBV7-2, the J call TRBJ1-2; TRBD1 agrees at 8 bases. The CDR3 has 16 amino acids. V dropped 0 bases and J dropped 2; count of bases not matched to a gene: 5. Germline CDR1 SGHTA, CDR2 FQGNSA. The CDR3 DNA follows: TGTGCCAGCAGCTTAGCGGCAGGGGGCGGAAACTATGGCTACACCTTC. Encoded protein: CASSLAAGGGNYGYTF. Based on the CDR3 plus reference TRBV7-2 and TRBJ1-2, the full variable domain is GAGVSQSPSNKVTEKGKDVELRCDPISGHTALYWYRQSLGQGLEFLIYFQGNSAPDKSGLPSDRFSAERTGGSVSTLTIQRTQQEDSAVYLCASSLAAGGGNYGYTFGSGTRLTVV.

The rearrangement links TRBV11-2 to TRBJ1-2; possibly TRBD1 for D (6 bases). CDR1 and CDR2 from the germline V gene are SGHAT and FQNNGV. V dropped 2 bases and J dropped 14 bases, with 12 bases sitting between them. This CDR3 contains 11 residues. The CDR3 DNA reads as TGTGCCAGCAGCTTAAGGGGGACTATTACCTTC. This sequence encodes CASSLRGTITF. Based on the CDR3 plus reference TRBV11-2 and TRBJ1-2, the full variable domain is EAGVAQSPRYKIIEKRQSVAFWCNPISGHATLYWYQQILGQGPKLLIQFQNNGVVDDSQLPKDRFSAERLKGVDSTLKIQPAKLEDSAVYLCASSLRGTITFGSGTRLTVV.

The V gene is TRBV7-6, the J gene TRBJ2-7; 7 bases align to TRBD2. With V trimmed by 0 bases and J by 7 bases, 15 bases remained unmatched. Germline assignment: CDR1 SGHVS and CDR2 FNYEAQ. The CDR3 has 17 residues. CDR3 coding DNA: TGTGCCAGCAGCTTAGCCCTAAGCGGGATGAGAACGAATGAGCAGTACTTC. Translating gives CASSLALSGMRTNEQYF.

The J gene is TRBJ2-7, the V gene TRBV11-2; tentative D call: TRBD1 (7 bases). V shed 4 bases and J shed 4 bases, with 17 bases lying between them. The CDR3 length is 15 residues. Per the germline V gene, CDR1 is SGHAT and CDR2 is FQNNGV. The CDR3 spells CASSSLQGEEYEQYF. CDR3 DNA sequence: TGTGCCAGCAGCTCTCTTCAGGGGGAGGAGTACGAGCAGTACTTC.

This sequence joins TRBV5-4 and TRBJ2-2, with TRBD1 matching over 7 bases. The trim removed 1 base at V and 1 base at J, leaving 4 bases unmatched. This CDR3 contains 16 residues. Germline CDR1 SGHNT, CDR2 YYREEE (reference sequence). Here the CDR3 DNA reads TGTGCCAGCAGCTTGATGTGGACAGGGAACACCGGGGAGCTGTTTTTT. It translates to CASSLMWTGNTGELFF.

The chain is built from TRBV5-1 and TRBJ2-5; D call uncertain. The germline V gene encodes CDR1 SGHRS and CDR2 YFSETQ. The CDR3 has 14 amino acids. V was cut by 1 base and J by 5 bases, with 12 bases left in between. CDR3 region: CASSLNGFDETQYF. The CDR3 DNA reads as TGCGCCAGCAGCTTGAACGGCTTCGACGAGACCCAGTACTTC.

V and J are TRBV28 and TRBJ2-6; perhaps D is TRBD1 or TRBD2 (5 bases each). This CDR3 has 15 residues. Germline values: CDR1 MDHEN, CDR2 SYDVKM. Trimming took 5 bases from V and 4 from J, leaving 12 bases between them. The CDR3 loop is CASSVSGAGANVLTF. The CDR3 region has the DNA TGTGCCAGCAGTGTCTCCGGGGCCGGGGCCAACGTCCTGACTTTC.

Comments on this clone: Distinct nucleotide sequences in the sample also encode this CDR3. The CDR3 loop is CASSLAGIQETQYF. CDR3 nucleotide sequence: TGCGCCAGCAGCTTGGCAGGGATACAAGAGACCCAGTACTTC. The chain couples TRBV5-1 to TRBJ2-5; possible D gene TRBD1, 5 bases. The CDR3 has 14 amino acids. Between the trimmed V and J ends, which lost 0 bases and 2 bases, there was a span of 8 bases. Germline V gene data show CDR1 as SGHRS and CDR2 as YFSETQ.

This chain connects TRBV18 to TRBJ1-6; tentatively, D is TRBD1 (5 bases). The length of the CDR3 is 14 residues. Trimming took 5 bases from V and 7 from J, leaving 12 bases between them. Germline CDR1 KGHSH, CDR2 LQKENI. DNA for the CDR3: TGTGCCAGCTCAAACGGACGGGACAATTCACCCCTCCACTTT. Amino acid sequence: CASSNGRDNSPLHF.